This TCR beta chain was retrieved from a study of blood T cell repertoires in COVID-19. In the study overall: The United States, Italy and Spain provided the acute and convalescent COVID-19 samples. The analysed material was cDNA or gDNA that came from T cells, B-cell-depleted T cells, or PBMCs.

Germline V CDR1 and CDR2: ENHRY, SYGVKD. The CDR3 length is 13 residues. Trimming took 6 bases from V and 4 from J, leaving 10 bases between them. In the authors' workflow: How many nucleated cells were present was estimated from reference gene primer amplification. Sequencing used immunoSEQ multiplex PCR; TCRdb keeps in-frame clones, though not all of them. The V and J calls and the clone size are those of that table, but D and trimming were determined from the DNA. In the table there are approximately 150,000 clones, about three quarters of which are singletons. This receptor was taken from a man aged 50 to 59 with acute or convalescent COVID-19. Sequenced input: peripheral blood. V usage is TRBV10-3 and J usage is TRBJ1-3; D gene unclear. The CDR3 nucleotides are TGTGCCATCAGGGATCTGCGGGGAAACACCATATATTTT. It is translated as CAIRDLRGNTIYF.